This TCR beta chain was recorded in a study of blood T cell repertoires in COVID-19. This CDR3 region has 15 residues. V lost 4 bases to trimming and J lost 3 bases; unmatched junction nucleotides: 4. From germline, CDR1 is MGHRA and CDR2 YSYEKL. Libraries were prepared by immunoSEQ multiplex PCR; TCRdb keeps only in-frame clonotypes and omits some of them. Here the sample spans around 160,000 clones, 80% to 90% being singletons. The genes are TRBV4-1 and TRBJ2-1, with TRBD1 identical over 9 bases. What was sequenced was peripheral blood. The sequence derives from a woman aged 60-70 years with COVID-19, enrolled during active disease. The CDR3 loop is CASSPATGGYNEQFF. DNA of the CDR3: TGCGCCAGCAGCCCTGCGACAGGGGGCTACAATGAGCAGTTCTTC.